What follows describes a single TCR beta chain. What it binds is unknown. At the DNA level, this CDR3 is encoded by other sequences in the same sample as well. V dropped 1 base and J dropped 3 bases, with 11 bases sitting between them. Germline values: CDR1 SGDLS, CDR2 YYNGEE. This CDR3 spans 14 amino acids. The sample is drawn from a study of shared clonotypes between healthy human individuals. Study details: Ranging from 18 to 49 in age, donors were two women and three men. Three plates each covered CD4 naive and memory; CD8 naive two, CD8 memory one. Overall study results and limits: Clonotypes which were not shared had lower generation probabilities than clonotypes that all four donors shared. Sampling was confined to blood; repertoires within tissues likely differ.

The method was immunoSEQ multiplex PCR; TCRdb's version includes in-frame clones alone and lacks a portion of them. This table has approximately 2.3 million clones, over 85% appearing once. The rearrangement links TRBV9 to TRBJ2-7; D call uncertain. The source is a man aged 18-30 years in good health. Some clones in this sample may be carry-over from other donors' samples. The sample taken for sequencing was naive CD4+ T cells from PBMCs. Specified subset: CD45RA+ positively selected. The CDR3 nucleotides are TGTGCCAGCAGCGTATCCAGCGCTAGCTACGAGCAGTACTTC. It codes for CASSVSSASYEQYF.